This T cell receptor beta chain was captured by sequencing in a study of cytotoxic CD8 clonotypes in ibrutinib-treated CLL. Study summary: Response samples were taken after a median of approximately 11 months on treatment, range 6 to 36. General observations from the study: Clonality was higher at baseline than in age-matched healthy donors and tracked circulating CD8+ T-cell counts.

Some clones are missing from TCRdb's copy, which holds only in-frame ones; the method was immunoSEQ multiplex PCR. The sample includes around 70,000 clones, around 78% of them seen just once. Comments on this clone: Its cognate antigen is unknown.

CDR3 length equals 10 residues. The chain employs TRBV21-1 and TRBJ2-7; the table calls TRBD2, which could not be checked here. TRBV21-1 is listed as a pseudogene. The material was PBMCs, obtained after 24 months of ibrutinib treatment. This TCR derives from a human donor with chronic lymphocytic leukemia. The CDR3 here is CIWGGHEQYF. DNA of the CDR3: TGTATCTGGGGGGGCCACGAGCAGTACTTC.